Listed here is a single T cell receptor (beta chain). The antigen is not known. The sample belongs to a study of T cell responses to AZD1222 COVID-19 vaccine. Findings and limits, study-wide: The span of vaccine-associated CD4 TCRs extended across spike, with dominance at 160-218 and 743-854.

This CDR3 comprises 17 residues. CDR1 and CDR2 (germline): LGHDT, YNNKEL (reference sequence). The V and J ends lost 2 bases and 1 base, in that order; junction bases with no gene match: 10. Here immunoSEQ multiplex PCR was the method, and the copy in TCRdb shows in-frame clones only, minus some. The data contain 100,000 or so clones, more than 90% of them singletons. Source: peripheral blood, taken on day 0 of AZD1222 vaccination. The receptor's source is an adult in good health. V is TRBV3-1 (or the pseudogene TRBV3-2) and J is TRBJ1-2; 7 bases agree with TRBD1. The CDR3 loop reads CASSQRRQGTRNYGYTF. As DNA, the CDR3 is TGTGCCAGCAGCCAAAGAAGACAGGGAACCCGTAACTATGGCTACACCTTC.